The 26 T cell receptor beta chains given below trace back to one sample, sequenced in a study of Graves' ophthalmopathy and Graves' hyperthyroidism. RNA transcripts were the template, and TCR beta CDR3 regions were amplified from them. First-round RT-PCR with HTBI primers preceded a second-round multiplex PCR. TCRdb analysed the multiplex PCR reads with MiXCR anew, one entry per CDR3 protein. The top ten clones hold approximately 7% of a sample with hundreds of thousands of distinct CDR3 sequences, roughly 15% of them seen once. Sequencing was performed on peripheral blood. The receptors derive from a woman between 18 and 29 years old with stable Graves' hyperthyroidism.

This clonotype was counted at least ten times. This rearrangement joins TRBV20-1 to TRBJ1-2; 8 bases agree with TRBD1. The germline gives CDR1 DFQATT, CDR2 SNEGSKA (reference sequence). This CDR3 has 16 residues. Losses at the gene ends were 3 bases for V and 2 bases for J; bases not matched to a gene: 11. The DNA for the CDR3 is TGCAGTGCTAGCCCCTCGGGACAGGTTAGGAACTATGGCTACACCTTC. This sequence encodes CSASPSGQVRNYGYTF.

Ten or more counts support this clonotype. The V and J genes are TRBV6-5 and TRBJ1-1; D may be TRBD1 (5 bases). Trimming removed 4 bases at V and 3 bases at J, with 15 bases between. The CDR3 totals 15 residues. The germline CDR1 and CDR2 sequences are MNHEY and SVGAGI. In DNA, the CDR3 is TGTGCCAGCAGTTGGTCTGTGATGGGGGACACTGAAGCTTTCTTT. Encoded protein: CASSWSVMGDTEAFF.

The V and J genes are TRBV12-3 or TRBV12-4 and TRBJ1-5; TRBD1 agrees at 7 bases. The CDR3 spans 17 residues. With V trimmed by 4 bases and J by 3 bases, 12 bases remained unmatched. The CDR3 sequence is CASSSVGGGEVNQPQHF. The CDR3 bases are TGTGCCAGCAGTTCCGTCGGAGGGGGCGAGGTCAATCAGCCCCAGCATTTT.

This clonotype has a count of ten or more. The chain employs TRBV27 and TRBJ1-1, with 7 bases lining up with TRBD1. The CDR3 runs to 15 residues. CDR1 is MNHEY and CDR2 is SMNVEV in the germline V gene (reference sequence). J lost 3 bases, V lost 2 bases, and 6 bases had no gene match. The CDR3, as DNA: TGTGCCAGCAGTTTACTGCCAGGGGGTTACACTGAAGCTTTCTTT. Its translation is CASSLLPGGYTEAFF.

The sample holds a few counts of this clonotype. The chain uses TRBV20-1 and TRBJ1-3; TRBD1 might be the D (6 bases). CDR1 is DFQATT and CDR2 is SNEGSKA in the germline V gene (reference sequence). The CDR3 length is 20 residues. Trimming cost V 5 bases and J 0 bases, with 29 bases left between them. CDR3 region: CSAARRQAIAPGASGNTIYF. CDR3 nucleotide sequence: TGCAGTGCTGCGAGACGACAGGCGATCGCCCCTGGGGCCTCTGGAAACACCATATATTTT.

This clonotype came up a few times. The chain combines TRBV12-3 or TRBV12-4 with TRBJ1-2, with a tentative D call TRBD1 (5 bases). CDR3 length equals 16 residues. V lost 5 bases and J lost 12, with 28 bases in between. The CDR3 nucleotides read TGTGCCAGCAGTCCAGGGTCTATGGCTACATTGGGGCGGGACACCTTC. As protein: CASSPGSMATLGRDTF.

This clonotype came up many times. This chain connects TRBV12-3 or TRBV12-4 to TRBJ2-7, with 10 bases lining up with TRBD2. The CDR3 runs to 17 residues. Trimming cost V 1 base and J 0 bases; bases outside gene matches: 6. The DNA for the CDR3 is TGTGCCAGCAGTTTAGTTAGCGGGGGGTCCCGCTCCTACGAGCAGTACTTC. This sequence encodes CASSLVSGGSRSYEQYF.

Ten or more counts support this clonotype. This sequence joins TRBV12-3 or TRBV12-4 and TRBJ1-6, with D perhaps TRBD1 (5 bases). V was clipped by 7 bases and J by 6 bases, with 10 bases between them. The CDR3 loop spans 13 amino acids. CDR3 in amino acids: CASTPGSNSPLHF. The CDR3 DNA is TGTGCCAGCACCCCAGGGAGTAATTCACCCCTCCACTTT.

This clonotype was detected many times. The gene calls are TRBV6-5 and TRBJ1-2; no reliable D call. The germline V gene has CDR1 MNHEY and CDR2 SVGAGI. This CDR3 has 13 residues. Between the trimmed V and J ends, which lost 2 bases and 8 bases, there was a span of 12 bases. The CDR3 is CASSYMAWRGYTF. The CDR3 bases are TGTGCCAGCAGTTACATGGCATGGCGCGGCTACACCTTC.

This clonotype was counted many times. The rearrangement joins TRBV27 to TRBJ1-2; maybe TRBD1 (5 bases). CDR3 length: 15 residues. V lost 1 base to trimming and J lost 8 bases, with 17 bases between them. Per the germline V gene, CDR1 is MNHEY and CDR2 is SMNVEV (reference sequence). The CDR3 loop is CASSLLGGAGTGYTF. The CDR3 DNA follows: TGTGCCAGCAGTTTATTAGGCGGGGCAGGTACGGGCTACACCTTC.

This clonotype was counted at least ten times. The chain employs TRBV12-3 or TRBV12-4 and TRBJ1-1; TRBD1 is a possible D gene (6 bases). V was trimmed by 5 bases and J by 0 bases, leaving 10 bases between them. The length of the CDR3 is 14 residues. CDR3 protein: CASSLRGLNTEAFF. CDR3 sequence (DNA): TGTGCCAGCAGTCTCAGGGGCTTGAACACTGAAGCTTTCTTT.

With respect to this clonotype: This sequence may be a read error, since a much larger clone differs from it by one base. The CDR3 end shows no conserved phenylalanine or tryptophan, and so a read error is likely. The rearrangement uses TRBV12-3 or TRBV12-4 and TRBJ2-7; weak D call: TRBD2 (6 bases). V dropped 1 base and J dropped 6 bases, with 13 bases sitting between them. The CDR3 runs to 14 residues. As DNA, the CDR3 is TGTGCCAGCAGTTTAGGGAGGGCGGGTAGCGAGCAGTACTAC. Its translation: CASSLGRAGSEQYY.

Ten or more counts support this clonotype. V gene TRBV6-2 or TRBV6-3 combines with J gene TRBJ1-5, with 7 bases aligning to TRBD1. V shed 6 bases, J shed 2 bases, and the junction held 7 bases outside the gene matches. This CDR3 has 15 residues. Germline V gene sequence: CDR1 MNHEY, CDR2 SVGEGT. CDR3 sequence: CASSPAGGGNQPQHF. The CDR3 coding sequence is TGTGCCAGCAGCCCCGCAGGGGGAGGCAATCAGCCCCAGCATTTT.

This clonotype was seen many times. This chain links TRBV5-6 with TRBJ1-2; the D gene is possibly TRBD1 (5 bases). Trimming stripped 4 bases from V and 6 bases from J, with 16 bases between. CDR3 size: 14 residues. Germline V gene sequence: CDR1 SGHDT, CDR2 YYEEEE. The CDR3 reads CASSPVQEGNGYTF. CDR3 coding DNA: TGTGCCAGCAGCCCGGTCCAGGAGGGGAATGGCTACACCTTC.

This clonotype was picked up many times. The rearrangement uses TRBV6-5 and TRBJ1-2; perhaps TRBD1 as D (5 bases). Between the trimmed V and J ends, which lost 7 bases and 0 bases, there was a span of 12 bases. Looked up from germline, CDR1 is MNHEY and CDR2 is SVGAGI. The CDR3 sequence is 14 residues long. The CDR3 DNA follows: TGTGCCAGCACGGACAAAATCGCTAACTATGGCTACACCTTC. Its protein product is CASTDKIANYGYTF.

The chain couples TRBV6-1 to TRBJ2-2; 8 bases map to TRBD2. The germline gives CDR1 MNHNS, CDR2 SASEGT. The ends lost 7 bases at V and 6 bases at J; junction bases unmatched: 7. CDR3 length: 14 amino acids. CDR3 DNA sequence: TGTGCCAGCACCTCCGGGGGGGCCTCCGGGGAGCTGTTTTTT. It translates to CASTSGGASGELFF.

This clonotype was picked up many times. This chain joins TRBV7-2 and TRBJ1-6; tentative D call: TRBD1 (5 bases). V was cut by 1 base and J by 10 bases, with 20 bases left in between. This CDR3 spans 17 amino acids. Per the germline V gene, CDR1 is SGHTA and CDR2 is FQGNSA. CDR3 in amino acids: CASSLGPRGAGWSPLHF. CDR3 coding DNA: TGTGCCAGCAGCTTAGGTCCACGGGGCGCCGGATGGTCACCCCTCCACTTT.

This clonotype was counted many times. V gene TRBV25-1 combines with J gene TRBJ1-1; tentative D call: TRBD1 (5 bases). Germline V gene lookup returns CDR1 MGHDK and CDR2 SYGVNS. V was pared by 7 bases and J by 8 bases, with 14 bases between. This CDR3 region has 12 residues. The CDR3 loop is CASTQGLGEAFF. The CDR3 DNA reads as TGTGCCAGCACCCAGGGACTGGGAGAAGCTTTCTTT.

J is TRBJ1-2 and V is TRBV7-2; 8 bases align to TRBD1. Trimming at V came to 1 base and at J to 8 bases, leaving 3 bases not matched to a gene. CDR1 is SGHTA and CDR2 is FQGNSA in the germline V gene. The CDR3 covers 13 residues. The CDR3 bases are TGTGCCAGCAGCTTAGATTGGACAGGGGGCTACACCTTC. Translating it yields CASSLDWTGGYTF.

This clonotype was seen repeatedly, ten times or more. The genes are TRBV12-5 and TRBJ2-7; a possible D gene is TRBD1 (6 bases). CDR3 length equals 14 residues. Germline V gene lookup returns CDR1 LGHNT and CDR2 FRNRAP. V lost 6 bases and J lost 5, with 17 bases in between. CDR3 in DNA: TGTGCTAGTGGCTCGTCGCAGGGGACCCACGAGCAGTACTTC. As protein: CASGSSQGTHEQYF.

This clonotype was picked up many times. The chain couples TRBV20-1 to TRBJ1-1; weak D call: TRBD1 (5 bases). The CDR3 runs to 15 residues. Trimming pared 6 bases from V and 4 bases from J, leaving 21 bases between. Germline V lookup: CDR1 DFQATT, CDR2 SNEGSKA (reference sequence). CDR3 residues: CSAWDSRAVSTEAFF. In nucleotides, the CDR3 is TGCAGTGCCTGGGATAGCAGGGCGGTTTCCACTGAAGCTTTCTTT.

This clonotype occurred many times. This chain uses TRBV7-3 with TRBJ1-5, with a weak D call TRBD1 (5 bases). From germline, CDR1 is SGHTA and CDR2 FQGTGA. V was trimmed by 5 bases and J by 3 bases, leaving 11 bases between them. The CDR3 spans 14 residues. CDR3: CASSPKGNNQPQHF. The CDR3 nucleotides are TGTGCCAGCAGCCCAAAGGGGAACAATCAGCCCCAGCATTTT.

This clonotype was seen a handful of times. The chain couples TRBV6-1 to TRBJ1-6, with D unclear. CDR3 length: 14 amino acids. Germline assignment: CDR1 MNHNS and CDR2 SASEGT. The ends were cut back, 5 bases at V and 1 base at J, with 6 bases in the middle. CDR3 sequence reads: CASSRVSYNSPLHF. CDR3 sequence (DNA): TGTGCCAGCAGTAGGGTGTCCTATAATTCACCCCTCCACTTT.

This clonotype was seen many times. The chain recombines TRBV7-2 with TRBJ2-7, with D possibly being TRBD2 (6 bases). Germline assignment: CDR1 SGHTA and CDR2 FQGNSA. V lost 5 bases, J lost 4 bases, and 12 bases lay in between. The CDR3 loop spans 13 amino acids. The CDR3 spells CASSTTAGYEQYF. CDR3 in DNA: TGTGCCAGCAGCACAACCGCGGGGTACGAGCAGTACTTC.

This clonotype was seen only once. This chain joins TRBV24-1 and TRBJ2-7; possibly TRBD1 for D (6 bases). Germline V lookup: CDR1 KGHDR, CDR2 SFDVKD. This CDR3 has 13 residues. V lost 5 bases and J 4 bases, leaving 11 bases between the germline ends. The CDR3 protein is CATSAAGAYEQYF. The CDR3 DNA is TGTGCCACCAGTGCCGCAGGGGCATACGAGCAGTACTTC.

This clonotype was detected a few times. The V call is TRBV20-1, the J call TRBJ2-7, with 10 positions matching TRBD1. There are 16 residues in the CDR3. Germline values: CDR1 DFQATT, CDR2 SNEGSKA (reference sequence). V shed 0 bases, J shed 4 bases, and the junction held 9 bases outside the gene matches. As DNA, the CDR3 is TGCAGTGCTAGAGACCCCGGGACAGGGGATTTTTACGAGCAGTACTTC. Translated: CSARDPGTGDFYEQYF.